This is a list of T cell receptor beta chains from one sample in a study of OX40 agonist ivuxolimab in advanced cancers. Method: immunoSEQ multiplex PCR; TCRdb's copy keeps in-frame clones and lacks some. This sample yields 59,000 or so clones, of which approximately 80% are seen a single time; less than 4.5% belongs to the top ten. Specimen: CD4+ or CD8+ T cells sorted from blood, collected in a trial of the OX40 agonist ivuxolimab. Every receptor here comes from an adult with an advanced solid tumor such as melanoma, head and neck, liver or kidney cancer. CDR3s include the opening cysteine and the closing phenylalanine or tryptophan. Fields, in order: J gene, V gene, CDR3 length, CDR3 protein.

TRBJ1-5 TRBV7-8 14 CASSLGYSNQPQHF
TRBJ1-1 TRBV7-6 13 CASSLSSNTEAFF
TRBJ1-1 TRBV23-1 12 CAPWVTETEAFF
TRBJ2-1 TRBV4-1 14 CASSQPTSYNEQFF
TRBJ1-2 TRBV4-2 13 CASSLGGADGYTF
TRBJ2-3 TRBV13 15 CASSLRGVSTDTQYF
TRBJ2-7 TRBV28 13 CAILAGGTHEQYF
TRBJ1-2 TRBV7-9 13 CASSLSRSSGYTF
TRBJ2-6 TRBV5-6 17 CASSSGVPLSGANVLTF
TRBJ2-7 TRBV5-1 15 CASSSGLASSYEQYF
TRBJ1-2 TRBV28 11 CASSSFYGYTF
TRBJ1-2 TRBV5-1 13 CASSRDRVEGYTF
TRBJ2-1 TRBV20-1 11 CSAIILPMQFF
TRBJ2-7 TRBV6-6 16 CASSYAPGQGIYEQYF
TRBJ1-5 TRBV5-1 15 CASSLLGTDNQPQHF
TRBJ1-3 TRBV6-6 12 CASSYGGNTIYF
TRBJ1-1 TRBV29-1 14 CSVEKGLANTEAFF
TRBJ2-3 TRBV5-1 13 CASFRDRTDTQYF
TRBJ1-3 TRBV5-6 15 CASSLAGTGGNTIYF
TRBJ1-4 TRBV25-1 13 CASSDRSNEKLFF
TRBJ2-5 TRBV5-1 14 CASSLGQEQETQYF
TRBJ1-1 TRBV5-1 15 CASQRLQGGNTEAFF
TRBJ2-7 TRBV2 15 CASTEGDRGGSEQYF
TRBJ2-3 TRBV19 15 CASSTLAPSTDTQYF
TRBJ1-1 TRBV11-1 15 CASSRTVGVGTEAFF
TRBJ1-1 TRBV15 15 CATSSPWGGNTEAFF
TRBJ2-3 TRBV7-8 15 CASRDPSGRADTQYF
TRBJ1-1 TRBV7-6 11 CASSLGTEAFF
TRBJ1-1 TRBV10-1 13 CASSPGGGTEAFF
TRBJ2-1 TRBV19 13 CASIQWGHNEQFF
TRBJ1-3 TRBV6-1 13 CASSAASGNTIYF
TRBJ2-1 TRBV7-3 12 CASSLTIGEQFF
TRBJ2-5 TRBV7-9 11 CASSPMETQYF
TRBJ1-4 TRBV21-1 15 CASSNYRGARYKLFF
TRBJ2-1 TRBV28 14 CASGRVSRGNEQFF
TRBJ1-1 TRBV4-3 15 CASSPGQGAFSEAFF
TRBJ2-2 TRBV7-2 15 CASSFGRALTGELFF
TRBJ2-5 TRBV6-1 9 CAVGETQYF
TRBJ1-1 TRBV7-2 13 CASSLARATEAFF
TRBJ1-1 TRBV18 14 CASSQDRENTEAFF
TRBJ2-4 TRBV15 16 CATSSNGVGGKNIQYF
TRBJ1-1 TRBV25-1 14 CASSESTVNTEAFF
TRBJ1-2 TRBV11-3 15 CASSLVSRANYGYTF
TRBJ1-4 TRBV6-6 15 CASSPQVGGDEKLFF
TRBJ2-5 TRBV18 13 CASSRQLKETQYF
TRBJ2-2 TRBV29-1 15 CSAKGTGGNTGELFF
TRBJ1-2 TRBV29-1 14 CSVVKPATGNGYTF
TRBJ1-6 TRBV7-1 16 CASSPTGGRGNSPLHF
TRBJ2-1 TRBV10-3 17 CAISEGAAGGQRNEQFF
TRBJ1-2 TRBV7-1 12 CASSQNRDGYTF
TRBJ1-6 TRBV28 13 CASSSIVNSPLHF
TRBJ2-1 TRBV4-1 16 CASSPPGLAGVGGQFF
TRBJ1-2 TRBV2 13 CASRVGTGGGYTF
TRBJ2-3 TRBV5-1 14 CASSLGAFTDTQYF
TRBJ1-6 TRBV5-1 14 CASSSGRVNSPLHF
TRBJ2-1 TRBV7-8 15 CASSFRDSPRGEQFF
TRBJ1-5 TRBV19 15 CASSIGSPGGQPQHF
TRBJ2-5 TRBV6-1 14 CASSERGREETQYF
TRBJ2-7 TRBV7-4 12 CASSLLGYEQYF